The 2 T cell receptor beta chains below were found in one sample sequenced in a study of blood T cell repertoires in COVID-19. Some clones are missing from TCRdb's copy, which holds only in-frame ones; the method was immunoSEQ multiplex PCR. This sample yields around 100,000 clones, of which around four fifths are seen a single time; under 35% belongs to the top ten. The sample consisted of peripheral blood. The origin of the receptors is a man aged 65-85 years with active or convalescent COVID-19.

V and J are TRBV10-3 and TRBJ2-3; TRBD2 aligns across 7 bases. With 5 bases clipped from V and 4 bases from J, the junction kept 9 bases outside the gene matches. CDR1 is ENHRY, CDR2 SYGVKD, per germline. This CDR3 has 15 residues. The CDR3 DNA reads as TGTGCCATCAGTCCGACGGGAGGTGGGGCAGATACGCAGTATTTT. Its protein is CAISPTGGGADTQYF.

The rearrangement links TRBV7-2 to TRBJ1-3, with 8 bases aligning to TRBD1. The junction had 9 bases not matched to a gene; V was cut back by 2 bases and J by 3 bases. Germline CDR1 SGHTA, CDR2 FQGNSA. The CDR3 runs to 17 residues. This chain's CDR3 is CASSLSTRGRRGNTIYF. The CDR3 nucleotides are TGTGCCAGCAGCTTATCGACCAGGGGGCGACGTGGAAACACCATATATTTT.